The following is a TCR beta chain sequence with its context. Its specificity is unknown. The assay was immunoSEQ multiplex PCR, and TCRdb's table has in-frame clones only and misses some. The data hold about 1,800,000 clones, with approximately 95% observed a single time. CDR1 and CDR2 from the germline V gene are MNHEY and SVGAGI. The CDR3 loop spans 16 amino acids. The V end was cut by 2 bases, the J end by 0 bases, with 10 bases between. These data come from a study of shared clonotypes between healthy human individuals. Study-wide background: In total, the donors were two women and a few men aged 18 to 49. The study's findings and limits: For sorted subsets, rarefaction showed incomplete sequencing despite large depth.

Only CD45RO-negative cells positively selected for CCR7 counted as naive CD8 cells, so terminally differentiated effector memory CD45RA+ cells were excluded. This receptor was taken from a man between 18 and 29 years old in good health. The material sequenced was naive CD8+ T cells sorted from blood. The chain is built from TRBV6-5 and TRBJ1-4; D not resolved. CDR3 loop: CASSYGRPPTNEKLFF. CDR3 in DNA: TGTGCCAGCAGTTACGGCAGGCCTCCAACTAATGAAAAACTGTTTTTT.